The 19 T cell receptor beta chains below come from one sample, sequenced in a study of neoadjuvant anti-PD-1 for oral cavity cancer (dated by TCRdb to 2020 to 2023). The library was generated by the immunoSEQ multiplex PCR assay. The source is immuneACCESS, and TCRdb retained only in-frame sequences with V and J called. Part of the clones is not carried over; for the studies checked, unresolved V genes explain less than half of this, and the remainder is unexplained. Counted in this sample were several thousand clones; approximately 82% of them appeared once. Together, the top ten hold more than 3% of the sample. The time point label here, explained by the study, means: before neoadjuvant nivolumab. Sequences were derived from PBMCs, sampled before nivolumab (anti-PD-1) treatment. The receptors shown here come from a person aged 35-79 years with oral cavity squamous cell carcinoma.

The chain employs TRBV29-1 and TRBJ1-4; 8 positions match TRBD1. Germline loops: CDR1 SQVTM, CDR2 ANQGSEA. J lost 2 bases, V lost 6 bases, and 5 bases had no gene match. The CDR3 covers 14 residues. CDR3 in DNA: TGCAGCGTGCAGGGGGCCGCCACTAATGAAAAACTGTTTTTT. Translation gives CSVQGAATNEKLFF. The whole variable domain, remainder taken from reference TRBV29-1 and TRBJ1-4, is SAVISQKPSRDICQRGTSLTIQCQVDSQVTMMFWYRQQPGQSLTLIATANQGSEATYESGFVIDKFPISRPNLTFSTLTVSNMSPEDSSIYLCSVQGAATNEKLFFGSGTQLSVL.

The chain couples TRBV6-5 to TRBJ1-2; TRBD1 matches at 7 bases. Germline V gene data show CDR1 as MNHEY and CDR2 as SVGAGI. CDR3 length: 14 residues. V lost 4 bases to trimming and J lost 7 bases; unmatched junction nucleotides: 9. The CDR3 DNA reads TGTGCCAGCAGTTCACCTACAGGGGAACCTGGCTACACCTTC. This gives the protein CASSSPTGEPGYTF.

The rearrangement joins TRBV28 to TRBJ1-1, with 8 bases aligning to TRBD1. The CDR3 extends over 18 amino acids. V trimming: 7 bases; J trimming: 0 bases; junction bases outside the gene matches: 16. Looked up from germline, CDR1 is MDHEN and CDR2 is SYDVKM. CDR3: CASTPVGQATGLNTEAFF. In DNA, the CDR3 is TGTGCCAGCACCCCGGTGGGACAGGCCACCGGACTGAACACTGAAGCTTTCTTT.

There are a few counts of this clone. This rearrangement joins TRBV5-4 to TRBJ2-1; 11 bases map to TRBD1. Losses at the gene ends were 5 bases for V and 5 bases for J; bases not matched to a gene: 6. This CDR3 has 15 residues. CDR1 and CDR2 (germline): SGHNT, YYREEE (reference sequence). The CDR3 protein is CASRAGTGGNNEQFF. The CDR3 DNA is TGTGCCAGCAGAGCCGGGACAGGGGGAAACAATGAGCAGTTCTTC.

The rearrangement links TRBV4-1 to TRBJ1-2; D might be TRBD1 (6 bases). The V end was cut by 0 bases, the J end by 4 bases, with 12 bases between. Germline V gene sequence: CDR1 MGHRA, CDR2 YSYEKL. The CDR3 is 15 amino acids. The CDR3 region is CASSQDRGIVYGYTF. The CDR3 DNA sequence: TGCGCCAGCAGCCAAGATAGGGGGATTGTCTATGGCTACACCTTC.

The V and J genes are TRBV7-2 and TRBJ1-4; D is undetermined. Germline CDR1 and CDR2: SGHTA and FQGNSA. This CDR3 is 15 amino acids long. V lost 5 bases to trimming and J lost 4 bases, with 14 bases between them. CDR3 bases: TGTGCCAGCAGCCCCGGAGTCTTACTTAATGAAAAACTGTTTTTT. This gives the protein CASSPGVLLNEKLFF.

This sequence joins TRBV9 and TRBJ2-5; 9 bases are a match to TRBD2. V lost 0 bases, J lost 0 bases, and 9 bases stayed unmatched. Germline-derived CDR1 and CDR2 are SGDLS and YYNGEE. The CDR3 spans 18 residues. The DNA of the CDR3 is TGTGCCAGCAGCGTAGGGGCTAGCGGGGTATACGACCAAGAGACCCAGTACTTC. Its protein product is CASSVGASGVYDQETQYF.

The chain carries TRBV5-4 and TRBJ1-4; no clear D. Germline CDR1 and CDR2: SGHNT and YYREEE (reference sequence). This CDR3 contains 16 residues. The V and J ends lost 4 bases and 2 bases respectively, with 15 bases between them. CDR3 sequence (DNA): TGTGCCAGCAGCGCCACGAAAGTTGGCACTAATGAAAAACTGTTTTTT. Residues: CASSATKVGTNEKLFF.

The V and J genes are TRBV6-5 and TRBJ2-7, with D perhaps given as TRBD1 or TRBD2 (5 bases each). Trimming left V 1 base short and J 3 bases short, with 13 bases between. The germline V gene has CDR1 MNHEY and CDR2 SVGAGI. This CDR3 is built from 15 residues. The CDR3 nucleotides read TGTGCCAGCAGTTACTTTGGGGGACCAAGCTACGAGCAGTACTTC. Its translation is CASSYFGGPSYEQYF.

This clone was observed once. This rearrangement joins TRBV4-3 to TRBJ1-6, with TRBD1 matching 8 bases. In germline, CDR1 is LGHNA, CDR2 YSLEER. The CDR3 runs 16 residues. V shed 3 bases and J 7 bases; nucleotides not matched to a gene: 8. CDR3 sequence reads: CASSHTGGKFNSPLHF. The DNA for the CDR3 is TGCGCCAGCAGCCATACAGGGGGAAAATTCAATTCACCCCTCCACTTT.

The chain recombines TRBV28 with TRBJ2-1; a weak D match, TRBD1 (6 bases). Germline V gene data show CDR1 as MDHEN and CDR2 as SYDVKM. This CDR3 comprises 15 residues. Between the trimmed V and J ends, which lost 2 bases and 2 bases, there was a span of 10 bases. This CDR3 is CASSLGDITYNEQFF. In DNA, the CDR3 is TGTGCCAGCAGTTTAGGGGACATAACCTACAATGAGCAGTTCTTC.

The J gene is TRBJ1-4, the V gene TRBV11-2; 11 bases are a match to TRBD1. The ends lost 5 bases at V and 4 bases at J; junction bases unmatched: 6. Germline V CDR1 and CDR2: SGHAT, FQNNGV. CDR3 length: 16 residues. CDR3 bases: TGTGCCAGCAGCATAGGGACAGGGGGACTTAATGAAAAACTGTTTTTT. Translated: CASSIGTGGLNEKLFF.

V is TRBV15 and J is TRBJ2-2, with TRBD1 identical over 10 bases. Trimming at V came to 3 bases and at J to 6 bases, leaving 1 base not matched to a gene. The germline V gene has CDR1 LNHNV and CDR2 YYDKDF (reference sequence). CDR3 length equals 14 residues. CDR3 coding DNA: TGTGCCACCAGCAGGGGGACAGGGGCCGGGGAGCTGTTTTTT. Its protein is CATSRGTGAGELFF. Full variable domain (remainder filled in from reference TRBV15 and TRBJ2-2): DAMVIQNPRYQVTQFGKPVTLSCSQTLNHNVMYWYQQKSSQAPKLLFHYYDKDFNNEADTPDNFQSRRPNTSFCFLDIRSPGLGDTAMYLCATSRGTGAGELFFGEGSRLTVL.

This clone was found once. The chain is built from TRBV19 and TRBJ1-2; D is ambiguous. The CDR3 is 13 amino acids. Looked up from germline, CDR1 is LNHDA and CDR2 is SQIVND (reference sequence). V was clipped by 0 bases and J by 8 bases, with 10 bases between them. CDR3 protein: CASSIDPRKGYTF. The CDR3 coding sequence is TGTGCCAGTAGTATAGATCCTCGGAAGGGCTACACCTTC.

Written as DNA, the CDR3 is TGTGCCAGCAGGGGGGACAGGGCAACCTACGAGCAGTACTTC. Amino acid sequence: CASRGDRATYEQYF. J is TRBJ2-7 and V is TRBV25-1, with 9 bases matching TRBD1. CDR3 length equals 14 residues. With 6 bases clipped from V and 2 bases from J, the junction kept 5 bases outside the gene matches. CDR1 MGHDK and CDR2 SYGVNS come from the germline V gene.

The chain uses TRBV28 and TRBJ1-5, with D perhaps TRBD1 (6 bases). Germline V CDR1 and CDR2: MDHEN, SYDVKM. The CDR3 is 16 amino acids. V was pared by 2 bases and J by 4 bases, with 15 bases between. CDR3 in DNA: TGTGCCAGCAGTTTACCCCACAGGGTTTGGAATCAGCCCCAGCATTTT. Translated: CASSLPHRVWNQPQHF.

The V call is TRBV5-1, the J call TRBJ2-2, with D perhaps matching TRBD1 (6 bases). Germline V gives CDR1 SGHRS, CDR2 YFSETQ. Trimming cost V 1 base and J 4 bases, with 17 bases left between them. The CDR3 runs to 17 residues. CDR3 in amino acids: CASSLTAQGQFTGELFF. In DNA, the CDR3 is TGCGCCAGCAGCTTGACCGCTCAAGGACAGTTCACCGGGGAGCTGTTTTTT.

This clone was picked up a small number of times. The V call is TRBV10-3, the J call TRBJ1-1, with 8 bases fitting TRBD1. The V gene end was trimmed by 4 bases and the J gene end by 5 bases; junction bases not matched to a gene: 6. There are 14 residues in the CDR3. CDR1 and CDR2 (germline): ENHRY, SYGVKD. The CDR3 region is CAISGAGGRTEAFF. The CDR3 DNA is TGTGCCATCAGTGGGGCAGGGGGCAGGACTGAAGCTTTCTTT.

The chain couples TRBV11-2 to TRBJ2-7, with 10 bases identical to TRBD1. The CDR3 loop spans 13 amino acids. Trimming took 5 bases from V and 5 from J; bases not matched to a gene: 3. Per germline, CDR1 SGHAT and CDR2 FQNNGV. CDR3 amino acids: CASSPGQGDEQYF. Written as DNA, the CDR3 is TGTGCCAGCAGCCCCGGACAGGGGGACGAGCAGTACTTC.